This TCR beta chain was identified during a study of tumor-infiltrating lymphocytes in primary liver carcinoma. About the study: Tumors were staged T1-T3 N0M0 and measured roughly 4.2 to 10 cm across. Samples produced roughly 3.5 to 7.5 million productive TCRbeta reads, comparable across tissue types.

The V and J ends lost 0 bases and 6 bases respectively, with 3 bases between them. This CDR3 spans 11 amino acids. Germline loops: CDR1 LGHNA, CDR2 YNFKEQ. From unsorted bulk tissue weighing roughly 17-32 mg, DNA and RNA were co-extracted. Making TCR beta cDNA involved 400 to 600 ng total RNA and a constant-region primer. Three rounds of nested multiplex PCR with slightly modified ARM-PCR produced TCR beta libraries. Use of TRBV1-TRBV30 forward primers with a C-beta reverse primer characterized the first two PCR rounds, which lasted approximately 11 cycles each. Each CDR3 protein gets one entry after TCRdb re-called the multiplex PCR reads with MiXCR. The data contain roughly 100,000 distinct CDR3 sequences, 80% to 85% of them singletons.

The chain couples TRBV4-2 to TRBJ2-7; D remains ambiguous. Sequenced material: liver tumor tissue from sampling region 3. Stated subset: tumor region T3, left-lateral pole. This sequence was found in a man aged 35 to 55 with primary liver carcinoma and hepatitis B virus infection. The DNA of the CDR3 is TGTGCCAGCAGCCAAGAGGCCGAGCAGTACTTC. Protein sequence: CASSQEAEQYF.